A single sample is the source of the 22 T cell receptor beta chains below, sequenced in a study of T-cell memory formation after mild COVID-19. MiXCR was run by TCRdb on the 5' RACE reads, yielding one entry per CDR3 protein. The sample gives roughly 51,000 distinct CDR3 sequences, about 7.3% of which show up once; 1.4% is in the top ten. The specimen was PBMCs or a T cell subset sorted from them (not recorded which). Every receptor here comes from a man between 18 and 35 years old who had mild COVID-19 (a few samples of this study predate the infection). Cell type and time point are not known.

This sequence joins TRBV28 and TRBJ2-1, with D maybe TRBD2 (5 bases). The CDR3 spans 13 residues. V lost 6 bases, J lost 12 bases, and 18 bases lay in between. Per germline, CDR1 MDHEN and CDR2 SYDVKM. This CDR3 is CASRTPGIGGQFF. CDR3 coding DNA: TGTGCCAGCAGGACCCCCGGGATTGGTGGGCAGTTCTTC.

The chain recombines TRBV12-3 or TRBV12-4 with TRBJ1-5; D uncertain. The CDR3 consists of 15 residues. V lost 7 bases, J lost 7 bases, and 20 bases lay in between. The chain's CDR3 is CASKLGNGQGQPQHF. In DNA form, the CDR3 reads TGTGCCAGCAAACTAGGGAACGGGCAAGGACAGCCCCAGCATTTT.

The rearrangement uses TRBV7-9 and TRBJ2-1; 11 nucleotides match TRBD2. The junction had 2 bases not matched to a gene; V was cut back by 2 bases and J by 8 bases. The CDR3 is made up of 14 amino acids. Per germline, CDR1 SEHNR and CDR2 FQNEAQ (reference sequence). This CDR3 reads CASSLSTSGDEQFF. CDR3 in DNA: TGTGCCAGCAGCTTATCGACTAGCGGGGATGAGCAGTTCTTC. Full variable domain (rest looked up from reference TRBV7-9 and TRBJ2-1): DTGVSQNPRHKITKRGQNVTFRCDPISEHNRLYWYRQTLGQGPEFLTYFQNEAQLEKSRLLSDRFSAERPKGSFSTLEIQRTEQGDSAMYLCASSLSTSGDEQFFGPGTRLTVL.

The CDR3 reads CAWSRDGYGYTF. The CDR3, as DNA: TGTGCCTGGAGTCGGGACGGCTATGGCTACACCTTC. The chain recombines TRBV30 with TRBJ1-2; D possibly corresponds to TRBD1 (5 bases). Trimming shortened V by 2 bases and J by 4 bases, and 8 bases separated the two germline ends. Per the germline V gene, CDR1 is GTSNPN and CDR2 is SVGIG (reference sequence). There are 12 residues in the CDR3. Variable domain in full (rest from reference TRBV30 and TRBJ1-2): SQTIHQWPATLVQPVGSPLSLECTVEGTSNPNLYWYRQAAGRGLQLLFYSVGIGQISSEVPQNLSASRPQDRQFILSSKKLLLSDSGFYLCAWSRDGYGYTFGSGTRLTVV.

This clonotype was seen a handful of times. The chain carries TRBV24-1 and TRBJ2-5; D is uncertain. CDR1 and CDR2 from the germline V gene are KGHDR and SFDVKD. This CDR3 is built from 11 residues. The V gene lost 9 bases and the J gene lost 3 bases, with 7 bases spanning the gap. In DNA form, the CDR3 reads TGTGCCACCCCTAGAGAAGAGACCCAGTACTTC. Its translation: CATPREETQYF.

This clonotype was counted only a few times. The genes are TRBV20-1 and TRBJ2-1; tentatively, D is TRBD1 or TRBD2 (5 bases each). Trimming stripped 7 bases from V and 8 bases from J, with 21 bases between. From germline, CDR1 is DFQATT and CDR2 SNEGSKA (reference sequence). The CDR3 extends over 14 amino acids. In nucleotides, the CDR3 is TGCAGTGTTATACTACCGGGACCCAGCGATGAGCAGTTCTTC. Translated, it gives CSVILPGPSDEQFF.

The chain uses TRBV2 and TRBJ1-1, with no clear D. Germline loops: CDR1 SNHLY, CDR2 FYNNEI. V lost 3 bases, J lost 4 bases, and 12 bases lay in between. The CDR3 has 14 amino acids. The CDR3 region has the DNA TGTGCCAGCAGTGAGGGGTTCGGGAGCACTGAAGCTTTCTTT. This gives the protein CASSEGFGSTEAFF.

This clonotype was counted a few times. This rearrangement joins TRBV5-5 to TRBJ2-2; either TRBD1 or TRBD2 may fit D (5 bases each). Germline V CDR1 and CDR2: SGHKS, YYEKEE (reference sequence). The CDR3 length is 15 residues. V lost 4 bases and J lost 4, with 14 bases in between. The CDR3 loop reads CASSTSGTRTGELFF. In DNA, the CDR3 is TGTGCCAGCAGCACTTCGGGGACCCGCACCGGGGAGCTGTTTTTT.

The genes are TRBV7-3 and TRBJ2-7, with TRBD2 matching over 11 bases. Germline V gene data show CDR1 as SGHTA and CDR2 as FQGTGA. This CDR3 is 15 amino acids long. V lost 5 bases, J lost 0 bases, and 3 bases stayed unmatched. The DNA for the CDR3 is TGTGCCAGCAGCCGGGGACTAGCGGACTCCTACGAGCAGTACTTC. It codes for CASSRGLADSYEQYF.

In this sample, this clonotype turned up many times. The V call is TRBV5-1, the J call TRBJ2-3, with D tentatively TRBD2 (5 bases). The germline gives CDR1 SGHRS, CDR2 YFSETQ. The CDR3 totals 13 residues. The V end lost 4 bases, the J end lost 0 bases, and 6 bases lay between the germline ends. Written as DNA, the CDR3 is TGCGCCAGCAGCCCGGGGAGCACAGATACGCAGTATTTT. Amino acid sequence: CASSPGSTDTQYF.

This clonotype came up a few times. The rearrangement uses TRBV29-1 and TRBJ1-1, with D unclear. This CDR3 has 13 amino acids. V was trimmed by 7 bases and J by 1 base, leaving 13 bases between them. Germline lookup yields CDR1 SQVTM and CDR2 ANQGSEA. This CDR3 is CSANLGGNTEAFF. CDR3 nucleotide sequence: TGCAGCGCCAACCTTGGTGGGAACACTGAAGCTTTCTTT. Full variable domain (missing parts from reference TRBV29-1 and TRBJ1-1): SAVISQKPSRDICQRGTSLTIQCQVDSQVTMMFWYRQQPGQSLTLIATANQGSEATYESGFVIDKFPISRPNLTFSTLTVSNMSPEDSSIYLCSANLGGNTEAFFGQGTRLTVV.

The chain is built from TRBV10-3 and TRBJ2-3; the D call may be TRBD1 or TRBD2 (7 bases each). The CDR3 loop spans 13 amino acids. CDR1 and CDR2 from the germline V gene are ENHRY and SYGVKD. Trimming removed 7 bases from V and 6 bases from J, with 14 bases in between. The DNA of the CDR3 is TGTGCCATCACGCCAGGGGGGGTGGATACGCAGTATTTT. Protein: CAITPGGVDTQYF.

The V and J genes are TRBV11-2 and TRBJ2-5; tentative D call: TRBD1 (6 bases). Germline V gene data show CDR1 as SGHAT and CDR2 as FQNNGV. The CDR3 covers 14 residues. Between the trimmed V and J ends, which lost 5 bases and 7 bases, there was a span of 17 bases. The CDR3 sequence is CASSPLTGLVTQYF. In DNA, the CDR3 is TGTGCCAGCAGCCCTTTGACAGGTCTAGTGACCCAGTACTTC.

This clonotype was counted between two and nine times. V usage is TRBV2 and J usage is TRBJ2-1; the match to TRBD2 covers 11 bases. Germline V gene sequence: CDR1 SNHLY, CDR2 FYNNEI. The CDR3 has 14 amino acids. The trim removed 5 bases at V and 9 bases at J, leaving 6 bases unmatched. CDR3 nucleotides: TGTGCCAGCAGTTACTTAGCGGGGGGGGTTGAGCAGTTCTTC. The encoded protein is CASSYLAGGVEQFF.

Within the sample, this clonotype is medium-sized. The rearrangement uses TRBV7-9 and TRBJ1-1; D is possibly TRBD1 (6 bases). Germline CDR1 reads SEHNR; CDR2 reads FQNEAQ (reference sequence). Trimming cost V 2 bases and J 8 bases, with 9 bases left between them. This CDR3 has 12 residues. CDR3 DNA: TGTGCCAGCAGCTTAAACAGGGTAGAAGCTTTCTTT. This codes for CASSLNRVEAFF.

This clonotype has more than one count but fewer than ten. CDR3 region: CSALLGGFDTEAFF. CDR3 DNA: TGCAGTGCCCTTCTTGGGGGGTTTGACACTGAAGCTTTCTTT. J is TRBJ1-1 and V is TRBV20-1, with D possibly matching TRBD1 (5 bases). Germline lookup yields CDR1 DFQATT and CDR2 SNEGSKA (reference sequence). The V end lost 6 bases, the J end lost 3 bases, and 17 bases lay between the germline ends. The CDR3 totals 14 residues.

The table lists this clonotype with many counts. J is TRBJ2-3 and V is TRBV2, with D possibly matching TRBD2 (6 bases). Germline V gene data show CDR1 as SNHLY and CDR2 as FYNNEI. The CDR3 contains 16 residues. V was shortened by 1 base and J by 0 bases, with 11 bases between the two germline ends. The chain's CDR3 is CASSEGRGSSTDTQYF. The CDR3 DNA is TGTGCCAGCAGTGAAGGACGGGGGTCAAGCACAGATACGCAGTATTTT.

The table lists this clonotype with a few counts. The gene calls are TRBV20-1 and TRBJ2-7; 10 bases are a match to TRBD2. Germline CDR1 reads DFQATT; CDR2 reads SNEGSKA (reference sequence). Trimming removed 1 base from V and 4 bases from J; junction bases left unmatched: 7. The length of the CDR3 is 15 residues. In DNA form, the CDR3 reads TGCAGTGCTAGAGGAGCTAGCGGGGGTTCGTACGAGCAGTACGTC. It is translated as CSARGASGGSYEQYV.

The CDR3 bases are TGTGCCAGCAGCTCGCCGACAGGGGCATATGGCTACACCTTC. Protein sequence: CASSSPTGAYGYTF. The V call is TRBV7-2, the J call TRBJ1-2; TRBD1 aligns across 8 bases. This CDR3 is built from 14 residues. CDR1 and CDR2 (germline): SGHTA, FQGNSA. The V segment lost 4 bases and the J segment 5 bases; nucleotides outside the gene matches: 6.

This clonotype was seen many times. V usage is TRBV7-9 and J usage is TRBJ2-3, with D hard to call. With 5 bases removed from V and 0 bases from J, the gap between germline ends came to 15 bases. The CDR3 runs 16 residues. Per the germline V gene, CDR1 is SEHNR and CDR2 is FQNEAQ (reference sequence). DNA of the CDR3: TGTGCCAGCAGCCCCCGCCGGGTTACTAGCACAGATACGCAGTATTTT. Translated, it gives CASSPRRVTSTDTQYF.

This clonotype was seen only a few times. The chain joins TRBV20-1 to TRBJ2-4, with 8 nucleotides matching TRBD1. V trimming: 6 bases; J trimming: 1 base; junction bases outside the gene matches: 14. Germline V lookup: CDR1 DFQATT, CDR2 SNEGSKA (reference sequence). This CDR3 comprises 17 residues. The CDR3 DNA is TGCAGTGCCCAAGCTCCCCAGGGGGCTGGCGCCAAAAACATTCAGTACTTC. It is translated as CSAQAPQGAGAKNIQYF.

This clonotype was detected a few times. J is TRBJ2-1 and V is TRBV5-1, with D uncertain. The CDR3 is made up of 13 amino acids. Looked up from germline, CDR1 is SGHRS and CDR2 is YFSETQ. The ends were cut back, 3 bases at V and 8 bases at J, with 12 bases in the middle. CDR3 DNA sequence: TGCGCCAGCAGCTCGCCTATTCTAGATGAGCAGTTCTTC. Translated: CASSSPILDEQFF. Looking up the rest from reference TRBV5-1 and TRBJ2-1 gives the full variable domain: KAGVTQTPRYLIKTRGQQVTLSCSPISGHRSVSWYQQTPGQGLQFLFEYFSETQRNKGNFPGRFSGRQFSNSRSEMNVSTLELGDSALYLCASSSPILDEQFFGPGTRLTVL.